These 5 T cell receptor beta chains came from one sample sequenced in a study of kidney transplant recipient with SARS-CoV-2 infection. TCRdb re-analysed the reads in MiXCR, keeping a single row per CDR3 protein. This sample yields roughly 230,000 distinct CDR3 sequences, of which 29% are seen a single time; about 7% belongs to the top ten. This material consisted of a blood sample, taken at baseline and between days 110 and 120 from a kidney transplant recipient. The source of these receptors is a young adult male patient who had COVID-19 and was a kidney transplant recipient. Some T cells could come from the graft donor.

The count of this clonotype is one. A much larger clonotype is one base distant, so this may be a read error. CDR3 bases: TGCAATGCTAGAGACCAACTAGCGGGCGACGGAGAGACCCAGTACTTC. Protein: CNARDQLAGDGETQYF. The rearrangement uses TRBV20-1 and TRBJ2-5; 9 bases match TRBD2. CDR3 size: 16 residues. Germline V gene sequence: CDR1 DFQATT, CDR2 SNEGSKA (reference sequence).

At least ten counts were recorded for this clonotype. The chain is built from TRBV19 and TRBJ1-2, with D tentatively TRBD1 (6 bases). Per germline, CDR1 LNHDA and CDR2 SQIVND (reference sequence). The CDR3 has 13 amino acids. The V gene lost 7 bases and the J gene lost 2 bases, with 11 bases spanning the gap. CDR3 loop: CASKFQGNYGYTF. DNA of the CDR3: TGTGCCAGTAAATTTCAGGGGAACTATGGCTACACCTTC.

This clonotype was seen many times. The chain combines TRBV8-2 with TRBJ2-6. TRBV8-2 is a pseudogene. The CDR3 contains 17 residues. CDR3 loop: CGINVRITQSRANVLTF. CDR3 nucleotide sequence: TGTGGCATAAACGTAAGGATAACACAAAGTCGGGCCAACGTCCTGACTTTC.

Turning to this clonotype: Being one base from a much bigger clone, this may be a read error. The chain carries TRBV6-6 and TRBJ2-2; D is uncertain. Per germline, CDR1 MNHNY and CDR2 SVGAGI (reference sequence). The CDR3 consists of 14 residues. The CDR3 bases are TGTACCAGCAGTTATGATTCGAACACCGGGGAGCTGTTTTTT. Amino acid sequence: CTSSYDSNTGELFF.

This clonotype was counted many times. J is TRBJ2-3 and V is TRBV20-1, with D unresolved. The CDR3 has 14 amino acids. V was trimmed by 1 base and J by 2 bases, leaving 10 bases between them. CDR1 DFQATT and CDR2 SNEGSKA come from the germline V gene (reference sequence). CDR3 nucleotides: TGCAGTGCTAGAGCGGCACATTTCACAGATACGCAGTATTTT. Protein: CSARAAHFTDTQYF.